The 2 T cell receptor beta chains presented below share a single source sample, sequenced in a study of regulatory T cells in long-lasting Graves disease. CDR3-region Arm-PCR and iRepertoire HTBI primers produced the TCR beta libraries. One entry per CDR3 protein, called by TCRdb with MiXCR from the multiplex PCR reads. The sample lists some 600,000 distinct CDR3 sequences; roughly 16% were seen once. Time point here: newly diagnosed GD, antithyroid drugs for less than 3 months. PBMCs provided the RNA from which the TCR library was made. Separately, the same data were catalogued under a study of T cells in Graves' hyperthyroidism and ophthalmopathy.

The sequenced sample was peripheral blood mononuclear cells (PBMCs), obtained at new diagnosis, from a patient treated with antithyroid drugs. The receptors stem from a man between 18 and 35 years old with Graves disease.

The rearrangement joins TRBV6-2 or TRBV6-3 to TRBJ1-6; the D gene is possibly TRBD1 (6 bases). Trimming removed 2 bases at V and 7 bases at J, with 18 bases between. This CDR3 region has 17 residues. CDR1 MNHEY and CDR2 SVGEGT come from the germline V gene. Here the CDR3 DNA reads TGTGCCAGCAGTTACCGGGACACTATAAACGGGAATTCACCCCTCCACTTT. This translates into CASSYRDTINGNSPLHF.

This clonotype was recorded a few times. CDR3 protein: CATKDRAPYGYTF. The CDR3 DNA follows: TGTGCCACCAAAGACAGGGCCCCCTATGGCTACACCTTC. This chain uses TRBV6-1 with TRBJ1-2; 7 nucleotides align to TRBD1. Trimming cost V 10 bases and J 4 bases; bases outside gene matches: 9. Germline V CDR1 and CDR2: MNHNS, SASEGT. CDR3 length: 13 amino acids.